The 14 T cell receptor beta chains in this list originate from one sample, sequenced in a study of PD-1 blockade in classical Hodgkin lymphoma. Relapse after autologous stem cell transplantation occurred in every patient, and brentuximab vedotin exposure varied. TCRdb's table, derived via immunoSEQ multiplex PCR, lists solely in-frame clones and lacks some. Seen here are some 38,000 clones, 75% to 85% observed once, and the top ten hold 11%. The material was peripheral blood mononuclear cells (PBMCs), obtained at baseline. The receptors derive from a human donor with classical Hodgkin lymphoma.

The chain links TRBV4-1 to TRBJ1-4; a weak D match, TRBD1 (5 bases). The V end lost 4 bases, the J end lost 8 bases, and 17 bases lay between the germline ends. In germline, CDR1 is MGHRA, CDR2 YSYEKL. CDR3 length: 15 amino acids. The CDR3 here is CASSLEVGVLEKLFF. CDR3 nucleotides: TGCGCCAGCAGCCTCGAGGTAGGGGTCTTGGAAAAACTGTTTTTT.

Comments on this clone: The same CDR3 arises from other DNA sequences in this sample as well. V is TRBV5-1 and J is TRBJ2-5; no definite D call. The V end was cut by 0 bases, the J end by 3 bases, with 9 bases between. Germline V gives CDR1 SGHRS, CDR2 YFSETQ. The CDR3 extends over 14 amino acids. CDR3 sequence: CASSLVSQKETQYF. The DNA for the CDR3 is TGCGCCAGCAGCTTGGTTTCACAGAAAGAGACCCAGTACTTC.

This clone was seen ten or more times. The V gene is TRBV18, the J gene TRBJ1-5; 9 bases fit TRBD1. Losses at the gene ends were 5 bases for V and 5 bases for J; bases not matched to a gene: 7. This CDR3 spans 15 amino acids. CDR1 is KGHSH, CDR2 LQKENI, per germline. The CDR3 reads CASSATGTGHQPQHF. The CDR3, as DNA: TGTGCCAGCTCAGCAACCGGGACAGGGCATCAGCCCCAGCATTTT.

This sequence joins TRBV18 and TRBJ2-2; D is uncertain. V was clipped by 2 bases and J by 0 bases, with 4 bases between them. This CDR3 region has 14 residues. Germline V gives CDR1 KGHSH, CDR2 LQKENI. The CDR3 here is CASSPVTNTGELFF. The CDR3 DNA reads as TGTGCCAGCTCACCAGTTACGAACACCGGGGAGCTGTTTTTT.

V is TRBV9 and J is TRBJ2-3; 9 bases are shared with TRBD2. Germline V gene sequence: CDR1 SGDLS, CDR2 YYNGEE. V was clipped by 3 bases and J by 0 bases; unmatched bases: 2. The length of the CDR3 is 15 residues. The CDR3 protein is CASSDGTSSTDTQYF. In DNA, the CDR3 is TGTGCCAGCAGCGACGGGACTAGCAGCACAGATACGCAGTATTTT.

CDR3 region: CASSGGLGTLAKNIQYF. DNA of the CDR3: TGTGCCAGCTCGGGAGGGCTGGGGACGTTAGCCAAAAACATTCAGTACTTC. The rearrangement joins TRBV5-4 to TRBJ2-4; TRBD2 aligns across 8 bases. V was pared by 7 bases and J by 0 bases, with 12 bases of the junction left unmatched. The CDR3 covers 17 residues. CDR1 and CDR2 from the germline V gene are SGHNT and YYREEE (reference sequence). Full variable domain (rest looked up from reference TRBV5-4 and TRBJ2-4): ETGVTQSPTHLIKTRGQQVTLRCSSQSGHNTVSWYQQALGQGPQFIFQYYREEENGRGNFPPRFSGLQFPNYSSELNVNALELDDSALYLCASSGGLGTLAKNIQYFGAGTRLSVL.

The chain combines TRBV4-2 with TRBJ1-3, with TRBD1 as a possible D gene (5 bases). Trimming took 5 bases from V and 0 from J, leaving 11 bases between them. CDR3 length: 15 residues. The germline V gene has CDR1 LGHNA and CDR2 YNFKEQ. The CDR3 DNA sequence: TGTGCCAGCAGCTTACAGGCGTTCTCTGGAAACACCATATATTTT. Protein sequence: CASSLQAFSGNTIYF.

The chain carries TRBV6-6 and TRBJ2-5, with D maybe TRBD1 (6 bases). The CDR3 loop spans 15 amino acids. From germline, CDR1 is MNHNY and CDR2 SVGAGI (reference sequence). With 2 bases removed from V and 5 bases from J, the gap between germline ends came to 15 bases. CDR3 sequence (DNA): TGTGCCAGCAGTTACCTACAGGGACGGTTGGAGACCCAGTACTTC. Protein product: CASSYLQGRLETQYF.

The rearrangement uses TRBV9 and TRBJ2-7, with 7 bases aligning to TRBD2. The V gene end was trimmed by 0 bases and the J gene end by 0 bases; junction bases not matched to a gene: 9. Germline V lookup: CDR1 SGDLS, CDR2 YYNGEE. The CDR3 has 17 residues. The CDR3 DNA follows: TGTGCCAGCAGCGTAGGAGATAGCGGGCACAGCTCCTACGAGCAGTACTTC. Protein sequence: CASSVGDSGHSSYEQYF.

This rearrangement joins TRBV19 to TRBJ2-1, with 7 bases identical to TRBD1. Germline CDR1 reads LNHDA; CDR2 reads SQIVND (reference sequence). This CDR3 has 16 residues. J lost 6 bases, V lost 4 bases, and 12 bases had no gene match. The CDR3 loop is CASSTTDRVLLNEQFF. CDR3 coding DNA: TGTGCCAGTAGTACTACAGACAGGGTTCTCCTCAATGAGCAGTTCTTC.

V usage is TRBV20-1 and J usage is TRBJ2-5; D is unresolved. CDR3 length: 11 residues. V was cut by 4 bases and J by 5 bases, with 8 bases left in between. From germline, CDR1 is DFQATT and CDR2 SNEGSKA (reference sequence). CDR3: CSATVRETQYF. The CDR3 DNA is TGCAGTGCTACGGTCCGTGAGACCCAGTACTTC.

The chain links TRBV11-3 to TRBJ1-1; TRBD1 is a possible D gene (5 bases). Looked up from germline, CDR1 is SGHNT and CDR2 is YENEEA. Trimming shortened V by 1 base and J by 2 bases, and 11 bases separated the two germline ends. This CDR3 is built from 15 residues. The DNA for the CDR3 is TGTGCCAGCAGCTTAGGAGACAGACCTAACACTGAAGCTTTCTTT. The encoded protein is CASSLGDRPNTEAFF.

This clone occurred once. The V gene is TRBV6-1, the J gene TRBJ2-5; 12 positions agree with TRBD2. Near its end, the DNA agrees better with TRBJ2-7, so the J call may be wrong. The CDR3 is 15 amino acids. Germline-derived CDR1 and CDR2 are MNHNS and SASEGT. CDR3 sequence reads: CASRRTSGAPTEQYF. CDR3 sequence (DNA): TGTGCCAGCAGAAGGACTAGCGGGGCCCCTACCGAGCAGTACTTC.

This chain joins TRBV7-2 and TRBJ2-2; no definite D call. Germline V gives CDR1 SGHTA, CDR2 FQGNSA. V was pared by 0 bases and J by 7 bases, with 3 bases between. The CDR3 contains 12 residues. Here the CDR3 reads CASSLAVGELFF. As DNA, the CDR3 is TGTGCCAGCAGCTTAGCGGTCGGGGAGCTGTTTTTT.